This T cell receptor beta chain stems from a study of blood T cell repertoires in COVID-19. Study-level background: Acute and convalescent COVID-19 samples came from the United States, Italy and Spain.

Trimming removed 4 bases at V and 3 bases at J, with 9 bases between. CDR1 is LGHDT, CDR2 YNNKEL, per germline (reference sequence). This CDR3 has 13 amino acids. Produced via immunoSEQ multiplex PCR; TCRdb's table is partial and in-frame only. The table includes just over 250,000 clones, around 87% detected once. Specimen: peripheral blood. This receptor was taken from a woman aged 50 to 60 with acute or convalescent COVID-19. J is TRBJ1-1 and V is TRBV3-1 (or the pseudogene TRBV3-2); D is unresolved. The CDR3 loop reads CASSLRRDTEAFF. The CDR3 nucleotides are TGTGCCAGCAGCCTTAGGAGGGACACTGAAGCTTTCTTT.